This T cell receptor (beta chain) was profiled in a study of T cell repertoires in cytomegalovirus infection. About the research overall: Matching HLA type, along with CMV infection, was indicated by public TCR beta signatures.

Of note for this clonotype: Its antigen remains unidentified.

Overall study findings and caveats: It was HLA-C-restricted CMV-specific TCR beta clonotypes that dominated the response ex vivo. The cumulative frequency of public TCR beta families identified carriers of CMV plus the relevant HLA.

TCRdb reprocessed the reads via MiXCR and lists one record per CDR3 protein. The data show around 740,000 distinct CDR3 sequences, with under 40% seen just once and more than 2.5% held by the top ten. Germline CDR1 MNHEY, CDR2 SVGAGI. This CDR3 contains 14 residues. V lost 6 bases and J lost 9, with 18 bases in between. The chain employs TRBV6-5 and TRBJ1-5; D is unclear. The specimen sequenced was PBMCs. The TCR comes from a human donor in good health (CMV status not recorded). Some clones in this sample may be carry-over from other donors' samples. The CDR3 sequence: CASRLDGFGRPQHF. CDR3 coding DNA: TGTGCCAGCAGACTGGACGGCTTCGGACGGCCCCAGCATTTT.